The rows below give T cell receptor beta chains drawn from one sample of a study of blood T cell repertoires in COVID-19. Here immunoSEQ multiplex PCR was the method, and the copy in TCRdb shows in-frame clones only, minus some. The sample shows around 150,000 clones, 75% to 90% of them seen only once. Sequencing used peripheral blood. Receptor source: a man in his 70s with acute or convalescent COVID-19. Each CDR3 is given with its conserved first and last residue. The D gene is left open where the match is weak. Clone size is given for some rows only: seen once, a few or many times, or a class if the clone is expanded.

TRBV20-1	NA	NA	TRBJ2-1	TGCAGTGCTAGCGGCTACAATGAGCAGTTCTTC	CSASGYNEQFF
TRBV5-1	NA	NA	TRBJ2-1	TGCGCCAGCAGCTTCAGGACTATTAGGGGTGAGCAGTTCTTC	CASSFRTIRGEQFF
TRBV7-2	NA	TRBD2	TRBJ2-7	TGTGCCAGCAGCTTGCAAACTAGCGGGGGGGCCTTTTACGAGCAGTACTTC	CASSLQTSGGAFYEQYF
TRBV19	NA	NA	TRBJ1-2	TGTGCCAGCTCCCAGGTAGTCGGCGCTAACTATGGCTACACCTTC	CASSQVVGANYGYTF
TRBV5-6	few	NA	TRBJ1-6	TGTGCCAGCAGGGAGGGGCGGAGCTCCTATAATTCACCCCTCCACTTT	CASREGRSSYNSPLHF
TRBV2	NA	NA	TRBJ1-4	TGTGCCAGCAGTGACAGGAATGAAAAACTGTTTTTT	CASSDRNEKLFF
TRBV5-1	once	TRBD1	TRBJ1-2	TGCGCCAGCAGCTGGGGGGACAGGCAGGTTGGTGGCTACACCTTC	CASSWGDRQVGGYTF
TRBV11-2	once	NA	TRBJ1-6	TGTGCCATTCCCCACTCAGAGGGAAATTCACCCCTCCACTTT	CAIPHSEGNSPLHF
TRBV5-6	NA	NA	TRBJ1-2	TGTGCCAGCAGCCCAGGACAGACTAACTATGGCTACACCTTC	CASSPGQTNYGYTF
TRBV7-6	NA	NA	TRBJ1-5	TGTGCCAGCAGCCAGTTGGGGGCAAATCAGCCCCAGCATTTT	CASSQLGANQPQHF
TRBV3-1/TRBV3-2	NA	NA	TRBJ2-1	TGTGCCAGCACACGATGGGGGGGCCCGGGCAATGAGCAGTTCTTC	CASTRWGGPGNEQFF
TRBV18	NA	NA	TRBJ1-4	TGTGCCAGCTCACTCACCAACCCGACAGGCCTTAATGAAAAACTGTTTTTT	CASSLTNPTGLNEKLFF
TRBV9	NA	TRBD1	TRBJ2-2	TGTGCCAGCAGCGTTTCCGGGACAGGGGGCTTGGGCACCGGGGAGCTGTTTTTT	CASSVSGTGGLGTGELFF
TRBV7-3	NA	TRBD1	TRBJ2-2	TGTGCCAGCAGCCACGGACAGGCCACCGGGGAGCTGTTTTTT	CASSHGQATGELFF
TRBV7-9	NA	TRBD1	TRBJ2-7	TGTGCCAGCAGCCCTGGGACAGGGAGCGCCTACGAGCAGTACTTC	CASSPGTGSAYEQYF
TRBV18	NA	TRBD1	TRBJ1-1	TGTGCCAGCTCACCACAGGGGGCAACACGAAGGACTGAAGCTTTCTTT	CASSPQGATRRTEAFF
TRBV28	NA	TRBD2	TRBJ2-5	TGTGCCAGCACCTCCGCTAGCGGGAGTACGGAGACCCAGTACTTC	CASTSASGSTETQYF
TRBV25-1	NA	TRBD2	TRBJ2-3	TGTGCCAGCAGTGGCGGGGGGTCTACAGATACGCAGTATTTT	CASSGGGSTDTQYF
TRBV28	NA	TRBD1	TRBJ2-5	TGTGCCAGCATAACCGGGACAGCCTCTCAAGAGACCCAGTACTTC	CASITGTASQETQYF
TRBV5-1	once	NA	TRBJ2-5	TGCGCCAGCAGCCGCCCGGCGGGGGCTCAAGAGACCCAGTACTTC	CASSRPAGAQETQYF
TRBV2	NA	TRBD1	TRBJ1-5	TGTGCCAGCAATATCCCGGGACAGGGCTATAGCAATCAGCCCCAGCATTTT	CASNIPGQGYSNQPQHF
TRBV6-6	NA	NA	TRBJ2-7	TGTGCCAGCAGTTATGGAAGCAGCCAGCGTTCCTACGAGCAGTACTTC	CASSYGSSQRSYEQYF
TRBV28	NA	NA	TRBJ2-6	TGTGCCAGCAGTCGTCAGGGTGTTGGGGCCAACGTCCTGACTTTC	CASSRQGVGANVLTF
TRBV29-1	NA	TRBD1	TRBJ1-2	TGCAGCGTTCCAAACCGACAGGGCCCTGGCTACACCTTC	CSVPNRQGPGYTF
TRBV11-2	few	NA	TRBJ2-7	TGTGCCAGCAGCTTAGTTCGCGTCAACGAGCAGTACTTC	CASSLVRVNEQYF
TRBV19	NA	NA	TRBJ2-5	TGTGCCAGTAGCCCTCGAATTCTGGGGGGCCAAGAGACCCAGTACTTC	CASSPRILGGQETQYF
TRBV4-1	NA	TRBD1	TRBJ1-3	TGCGCCAGCAGCCAACCTGGACAGGCCTCTGGAAACACCATATATTTT	CASSQPGQASGNTIYF
TRBV3-1/TRBV3-2	NA	NA	TRBJ2-2	TGTGCCAGCAGCCAAGGAGGTTACATGGTCACGAACGGGGAGCTGTTTTTT	CASSQGGYMVTNGELFF
TRBV7-3	NA	NA	TRBJ1-2	TGTGCCAGCAGCTTAAGGGGGCATGGCTACACCTTC	CASSLRGHGYTF
TRBV7-9	few	TRBD1	TRBJ1-1	TGTGCCAGCAGCCGCGTAATTACAGGGGGCACTGAAGCTTTCTTT	CASSRVITGGTEAFF
TRBV11-2	once	NA	TRBJ1-6	TGTGCCAGCAGCCATTCTAATTCACCCCTCCACTTT	CASSHSNSPLHF
TRBV7-9	NA	NA	TRBJ1-2	TGTGCCAGCAGTTGGACAGCAAACTATGGCTACACCTTC	CASSWTANYGYTF
TRBV5-1	once	NA	TRBJ2-5	TGCGCCAGCAGCTTAAATGGCCAACAAGAGACCCAGTACTTC	CASSLNGQQETQYF
TRBV18	NA	NA	TRBJ2-7	TGTGCCAGCTCACCACCTAGCGCAGCCTACGAGCAGTACTTC	CASSPPSAAYEQYF
TRBV7-9	NA	NA	TRBJ1-5	TGTGCCAGCAGTCAAGACGGGCAGCCCCAGCATTTT	CASSQDGQPQHF
TRBV6-2/TRBV6-3	NA	TRBD2	TRBJ2-1	TGTGCCAGCGGCCCTAGCGGGAGAGGTGAGCAGTTCTTC	CASGPSGRGEQFF
TRBV19	once	NA	TRBJ1-4	TGTGCCAGTAGTCGGGGGGAGGGCTTACACGAAAAACTGTTTTTT	CASSRGEGLHEKLFF
TRBV24-1	NA	NA	TRBJ2-5	TGTGCCACCAGTGATTTCAAGGGGTCGGAGACCCAGTACTTC	CATSDFKGSETQYF